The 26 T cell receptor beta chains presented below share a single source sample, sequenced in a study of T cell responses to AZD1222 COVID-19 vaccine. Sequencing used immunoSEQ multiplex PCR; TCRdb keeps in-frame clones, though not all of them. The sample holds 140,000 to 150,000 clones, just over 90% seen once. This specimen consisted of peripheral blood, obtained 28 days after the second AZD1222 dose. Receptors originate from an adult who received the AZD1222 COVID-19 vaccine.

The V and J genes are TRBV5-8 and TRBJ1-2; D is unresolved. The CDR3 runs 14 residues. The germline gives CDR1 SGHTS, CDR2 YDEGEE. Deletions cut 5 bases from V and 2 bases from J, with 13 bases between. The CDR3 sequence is CASRRTTLNYGYTF. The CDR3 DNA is TGTGCCAGCAGAAGGACCACATTGAACTATGGCTACACCTTC.

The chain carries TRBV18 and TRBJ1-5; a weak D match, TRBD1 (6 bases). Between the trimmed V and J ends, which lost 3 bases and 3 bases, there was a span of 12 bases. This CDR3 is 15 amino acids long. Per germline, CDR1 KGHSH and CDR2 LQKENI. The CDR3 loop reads CASSPGGQPNQPQHF. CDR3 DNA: TGTGCCAGCTCACCCGGGGGCCAACCCAATCAGCCCCAGCATTTT.

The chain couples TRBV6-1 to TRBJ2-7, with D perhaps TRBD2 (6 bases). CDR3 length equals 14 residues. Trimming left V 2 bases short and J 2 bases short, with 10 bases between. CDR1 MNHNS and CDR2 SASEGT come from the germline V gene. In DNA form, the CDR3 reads TGTGCCAGCAGTGAACCGGCGGGGCCCTACGAGCAGTACTTC. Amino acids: CASSEPAGPYEQYF.

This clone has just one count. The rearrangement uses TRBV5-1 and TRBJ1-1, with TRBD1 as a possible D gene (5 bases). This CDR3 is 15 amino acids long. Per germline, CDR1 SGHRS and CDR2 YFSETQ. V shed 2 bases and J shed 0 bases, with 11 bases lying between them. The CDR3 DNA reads TGCGCCAGCAGCTTTGGAAGGGGCATGAACACTGAAGCTTTCTTT. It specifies CASSFGRGMNTEAFF.

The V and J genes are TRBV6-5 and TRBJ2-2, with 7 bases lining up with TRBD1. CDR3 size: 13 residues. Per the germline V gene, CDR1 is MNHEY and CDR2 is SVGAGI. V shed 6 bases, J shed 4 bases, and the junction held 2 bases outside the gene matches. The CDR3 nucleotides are TGTGCCAGCAGGAGGGGGCCCACCGGGGAGCTGTTTTTT. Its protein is CASRRGPTGELFF.

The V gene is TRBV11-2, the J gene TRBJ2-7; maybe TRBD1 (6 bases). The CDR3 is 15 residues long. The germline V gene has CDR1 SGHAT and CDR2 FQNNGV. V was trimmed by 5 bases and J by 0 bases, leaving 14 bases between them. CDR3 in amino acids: CASSASRDNSYEQYF. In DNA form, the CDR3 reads TGTGCCAGCAGCGCGAGCCGGGACAACTCCTACGAGCAGTACTTC.

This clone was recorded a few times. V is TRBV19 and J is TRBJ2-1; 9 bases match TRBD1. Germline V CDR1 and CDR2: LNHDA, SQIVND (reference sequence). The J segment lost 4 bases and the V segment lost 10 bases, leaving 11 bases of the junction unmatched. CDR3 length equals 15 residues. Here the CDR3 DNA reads TGTGCCACCCGGGACAGGGCCACCGATTACAATGAGCAGTTCTTC. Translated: CATRDRATDYNEQFF.

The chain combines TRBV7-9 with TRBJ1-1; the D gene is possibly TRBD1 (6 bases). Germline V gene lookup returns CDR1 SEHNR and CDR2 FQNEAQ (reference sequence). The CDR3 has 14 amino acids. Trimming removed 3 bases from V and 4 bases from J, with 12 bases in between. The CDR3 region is CASSFQQGSTEAFF. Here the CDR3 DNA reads TGTGCCAGCAGCTTTCAACAGGGATCCACTGAAGCTTTCTTT.

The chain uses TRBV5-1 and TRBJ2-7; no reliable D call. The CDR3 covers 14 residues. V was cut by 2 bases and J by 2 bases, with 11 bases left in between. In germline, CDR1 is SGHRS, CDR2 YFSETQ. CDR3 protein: CASSLVVQPYEQYF. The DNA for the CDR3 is TGCGCCAGCAGCTTAGTGGTGCAGCCCTACGAGCAGTACTTC. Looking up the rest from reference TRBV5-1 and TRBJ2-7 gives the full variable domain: KAGVTQTPRYLIKTRGQQVTLSCSPISGHRSVSWYQQTPGQGLQFLFEYFSETQRNKGNFPGRFSGRQFSNSRSEMNVSTLELGDSALYLCASSLVVQPYEQYFGPGTRLTVT.

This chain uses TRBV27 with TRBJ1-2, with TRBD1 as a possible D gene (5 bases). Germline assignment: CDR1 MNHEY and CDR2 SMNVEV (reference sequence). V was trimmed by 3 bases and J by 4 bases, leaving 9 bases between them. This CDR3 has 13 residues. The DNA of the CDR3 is TGTGCCAGCAGTTTTGGGGCAGTCTATGGCTACACCTTC. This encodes CASSFGAVYGYTF.

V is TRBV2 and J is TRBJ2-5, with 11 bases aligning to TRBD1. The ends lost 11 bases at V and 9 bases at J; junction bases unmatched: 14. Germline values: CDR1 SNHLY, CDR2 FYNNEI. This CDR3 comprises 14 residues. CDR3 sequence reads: CAGRDRGSPSAQYF. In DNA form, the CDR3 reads TGTGCCGGAAGGGACAGGGGGTCCCCCTCGGCCCAGTACTTC.

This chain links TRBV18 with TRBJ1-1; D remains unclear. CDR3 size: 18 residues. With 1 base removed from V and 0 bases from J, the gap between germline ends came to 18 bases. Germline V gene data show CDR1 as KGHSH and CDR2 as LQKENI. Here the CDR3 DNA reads TGTGCCAGCTCACCACAGGGCCTGATACGCCACATGAACACTGAAGCTTTCTTT. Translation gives CASSPQGLIRHMNTEAFF.

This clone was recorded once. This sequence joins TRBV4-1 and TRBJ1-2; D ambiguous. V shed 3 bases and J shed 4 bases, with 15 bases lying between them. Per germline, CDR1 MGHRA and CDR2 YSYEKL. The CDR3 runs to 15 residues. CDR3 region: CASSQRSGTRYGYTF. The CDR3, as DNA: TGCGCCAGCAGCCAGAGGTCAGGAACACGCTATGGCTACACCTTC.

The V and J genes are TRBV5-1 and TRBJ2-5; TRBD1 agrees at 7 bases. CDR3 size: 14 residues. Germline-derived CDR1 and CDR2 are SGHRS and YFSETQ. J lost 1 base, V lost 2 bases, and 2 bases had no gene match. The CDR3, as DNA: TGCGCCAGCAGCTTACAGGGGACCCAAGAGACCCAGTACTTC. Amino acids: CASSLQGTQETQYF.

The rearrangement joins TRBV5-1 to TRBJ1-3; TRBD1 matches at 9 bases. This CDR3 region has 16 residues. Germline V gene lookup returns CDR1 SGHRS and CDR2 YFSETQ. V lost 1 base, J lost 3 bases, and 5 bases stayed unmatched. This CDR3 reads CASSLYWTGVGNTIYF. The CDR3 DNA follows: TGCGCCAGCAGCTTGTACTGGACAGGGGTTGGAAACACCATATATTTT.

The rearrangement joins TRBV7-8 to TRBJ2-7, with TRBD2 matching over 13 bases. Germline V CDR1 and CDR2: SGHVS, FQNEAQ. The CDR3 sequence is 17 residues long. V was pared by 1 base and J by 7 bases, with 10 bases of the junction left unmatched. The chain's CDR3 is CASSLGTSGRALGEQYF. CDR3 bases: TGTGCCAGCAGCTTAGGAACTAGCGGGAGGGCCTTGGGGGAGCAGTACTTC.

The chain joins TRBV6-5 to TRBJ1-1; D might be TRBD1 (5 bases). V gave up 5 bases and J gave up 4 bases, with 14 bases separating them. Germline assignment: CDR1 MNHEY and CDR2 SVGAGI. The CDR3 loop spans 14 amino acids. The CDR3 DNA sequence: TGTGCCAGCAGTCGTACACGGCAGGGCACTGAAGCTTTCTTT. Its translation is CASSRTRQGTEAFF.

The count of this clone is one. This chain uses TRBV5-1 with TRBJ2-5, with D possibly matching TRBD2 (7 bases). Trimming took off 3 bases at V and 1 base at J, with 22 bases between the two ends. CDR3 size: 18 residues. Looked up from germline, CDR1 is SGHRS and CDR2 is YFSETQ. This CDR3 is CASSWAGADLPRQETQYF. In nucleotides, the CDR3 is TGCGCCAGCAGCTGGGCGGGGGCGGACCTCCCTCGCCAAGAGACCCAGTACTTC.

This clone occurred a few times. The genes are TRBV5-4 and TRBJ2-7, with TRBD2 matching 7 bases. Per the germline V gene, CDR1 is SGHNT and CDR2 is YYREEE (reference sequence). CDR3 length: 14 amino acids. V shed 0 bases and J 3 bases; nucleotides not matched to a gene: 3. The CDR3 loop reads CASSLAAGDYEQYF. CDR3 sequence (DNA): TGTGCCAGCAGCTTGGCGGCGGGAGACTACGAGCAGTACTTC.

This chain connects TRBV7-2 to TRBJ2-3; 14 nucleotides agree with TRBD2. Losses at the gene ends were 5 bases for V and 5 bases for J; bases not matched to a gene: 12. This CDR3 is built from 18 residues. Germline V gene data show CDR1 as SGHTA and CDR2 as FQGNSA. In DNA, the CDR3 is TGTGCCAGCAGCCCCTCCCTGGGACTAGCGGGAGCAGTAGATACGCAGTATTTT. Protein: CASSPSLGLAGAVDTQYF.

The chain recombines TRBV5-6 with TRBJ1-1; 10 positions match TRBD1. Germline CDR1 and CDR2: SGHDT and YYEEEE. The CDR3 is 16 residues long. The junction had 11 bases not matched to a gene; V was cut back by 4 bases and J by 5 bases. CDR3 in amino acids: CASSVSDRGPRTEAFF. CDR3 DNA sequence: TGTGCCAGCAGCGTGAGTGACAGGGGGCCTCGGACTGAAGCTTTCTTT.

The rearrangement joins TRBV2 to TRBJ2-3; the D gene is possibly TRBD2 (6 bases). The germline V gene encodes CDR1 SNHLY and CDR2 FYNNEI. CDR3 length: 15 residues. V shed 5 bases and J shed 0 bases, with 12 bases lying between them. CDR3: CASSLGLASTDTQYF. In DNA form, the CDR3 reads TGTGCCAGCAGTTTGGGACTCGCTAGCACAGATACGCAGTATTTT.

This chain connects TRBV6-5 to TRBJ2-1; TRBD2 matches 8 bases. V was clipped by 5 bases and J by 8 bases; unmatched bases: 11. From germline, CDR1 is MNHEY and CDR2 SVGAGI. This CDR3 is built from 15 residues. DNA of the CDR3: TGTGCCAGCAGTACAGCGGGGGCCGGCGGGTATGAGCAGTTCTTC. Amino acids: CASSTAGAGGYEQFF.

This CDR3 is CASSLWVGSGYTF. The CDR3, as DNA: TGTGCCAGCAGTTTATGGGTGGGCTCGGGCTACACCTTC. V gene TRBV27 combines with J gene TRBJ1-2, with D uncertain. Germline CDR1 is MNHEY and CDR2 is SMNVEV (reference sequence). V lost 1 base, J lost 8 bases, and 11 bases lay in between. The CDR3 spans 13 residues.

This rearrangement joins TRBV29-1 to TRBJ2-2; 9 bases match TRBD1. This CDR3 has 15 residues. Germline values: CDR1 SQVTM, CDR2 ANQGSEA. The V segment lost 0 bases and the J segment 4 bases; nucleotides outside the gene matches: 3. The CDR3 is CSVEEGQGVTGELFF. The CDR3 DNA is TGCAGCGTTGAAGAGGGACAGGGAGTCACCGGGGAGCTGTTTTTT.

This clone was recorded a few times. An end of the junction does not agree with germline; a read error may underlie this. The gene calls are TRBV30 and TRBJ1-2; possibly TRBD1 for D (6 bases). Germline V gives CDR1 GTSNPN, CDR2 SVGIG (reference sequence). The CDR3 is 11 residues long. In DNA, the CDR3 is TGTGCCTGGAGCACCCTCAGGGGCAACCGGTTC. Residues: CAWSTLRGNRF.